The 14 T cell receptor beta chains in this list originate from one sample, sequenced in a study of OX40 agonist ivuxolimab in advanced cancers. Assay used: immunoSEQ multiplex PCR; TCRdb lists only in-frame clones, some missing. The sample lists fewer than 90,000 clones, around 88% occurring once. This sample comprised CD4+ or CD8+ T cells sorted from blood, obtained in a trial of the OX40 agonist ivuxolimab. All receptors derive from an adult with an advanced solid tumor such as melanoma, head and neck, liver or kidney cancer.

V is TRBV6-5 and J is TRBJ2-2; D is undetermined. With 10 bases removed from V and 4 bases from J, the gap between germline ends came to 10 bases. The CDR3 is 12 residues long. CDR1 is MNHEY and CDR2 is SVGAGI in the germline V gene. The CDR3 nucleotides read TGTGCCACCCAGACACTCACCGGGGAGCTGTTTTTT. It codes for CATQTLTGELFF.

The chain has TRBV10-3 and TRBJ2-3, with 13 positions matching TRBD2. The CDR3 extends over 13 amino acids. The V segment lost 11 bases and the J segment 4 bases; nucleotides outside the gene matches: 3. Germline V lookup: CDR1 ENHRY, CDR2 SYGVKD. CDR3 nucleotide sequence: TGTGCCGCTGGACTAGCGGGGGCAGATACGCAGTATTTT. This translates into CAAGLAGADTQYF.

The CDR3 region is CASSLIRPGGYTF. CDR3 DNA: TGTGCCAGCAGTTTAATTCGTCCGGGTGGCTACACCTTC. The rearrangement joins TRBV28 to TRBJ1-2; no reliable D call. This CDR3 has 13 amino acids. The V end lost 2 bases, the J end lost 7 bases, and 11 bases lay between the germline ends. From germline, CDR1 is MDHEN and CDR2 SYDVKM.

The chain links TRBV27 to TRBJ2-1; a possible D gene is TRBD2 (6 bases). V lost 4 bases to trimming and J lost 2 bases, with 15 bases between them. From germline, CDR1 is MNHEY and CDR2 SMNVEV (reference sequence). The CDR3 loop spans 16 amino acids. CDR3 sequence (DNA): TGTGCCAGCAGTTCCATCTTAAGGACTACCTACAATGAGCAGTTCTTC. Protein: CASSSILRTTYNEQFF.

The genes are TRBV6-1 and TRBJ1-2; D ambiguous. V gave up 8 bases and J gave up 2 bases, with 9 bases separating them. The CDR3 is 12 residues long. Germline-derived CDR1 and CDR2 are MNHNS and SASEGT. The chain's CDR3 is CASGWANYGYTF. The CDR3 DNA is TGTGCCAGCGGGTGGGCGAACTATGGCTACACCTTC.

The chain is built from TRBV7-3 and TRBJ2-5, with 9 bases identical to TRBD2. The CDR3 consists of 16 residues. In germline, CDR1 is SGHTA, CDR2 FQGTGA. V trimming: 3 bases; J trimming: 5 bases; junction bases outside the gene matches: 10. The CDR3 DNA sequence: TGTGCCAGCAGCTTGGGAGCTAGCGGGATGACGGAGACCCAGTACTTC. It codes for CASSLGASGMTETQYF.

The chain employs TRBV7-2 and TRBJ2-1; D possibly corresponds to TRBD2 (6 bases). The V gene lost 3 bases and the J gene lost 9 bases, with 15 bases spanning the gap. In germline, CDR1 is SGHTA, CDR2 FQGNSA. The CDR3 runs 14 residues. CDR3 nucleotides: TGTGCCAGCAGCTTCAGGAGGGGTTCCGTTGAGCAGTTCTTC. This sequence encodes CASSFRRGSVEQFF.

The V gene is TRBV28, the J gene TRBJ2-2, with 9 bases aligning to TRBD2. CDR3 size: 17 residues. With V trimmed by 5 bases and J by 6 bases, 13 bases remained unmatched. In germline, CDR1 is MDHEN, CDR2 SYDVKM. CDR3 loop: CASSAGGPGTLAGELFF. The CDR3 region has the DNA TGTGCCAGCAGTGCGGGAGGGCCAGGTACTTTAGCCGGGGAGCTGTTTTTT.

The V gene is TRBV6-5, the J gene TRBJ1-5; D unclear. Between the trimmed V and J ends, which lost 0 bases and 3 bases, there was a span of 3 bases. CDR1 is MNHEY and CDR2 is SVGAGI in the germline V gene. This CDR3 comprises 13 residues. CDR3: CASSYSYNQPQHF. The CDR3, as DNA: TGTGCCAGCAGTTACTCGTACAATCAGCCCCAGCATTTT.

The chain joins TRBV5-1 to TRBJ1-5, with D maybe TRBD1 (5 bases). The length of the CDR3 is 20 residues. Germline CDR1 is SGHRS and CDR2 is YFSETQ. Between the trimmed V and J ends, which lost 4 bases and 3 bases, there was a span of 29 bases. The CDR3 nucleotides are TGCGCCAGCAGCCCGGGGTCCGGGGCTGGCCTAAACGGTCCCAATCAGCCCCAGCATTTT. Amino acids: CASSPGSGAGLNGPNQPQHF.

This CDR3 is CASSLLAGANTEAFF. CDR3 nucleotides: TGTGCCAGCAGCTTACTAGCAGGGGCGAACACTGAAGCTTTCTTT. The V and J genes are TRBV7-8 and TRBJ1-1; weak D call: TRBD1 (6 bases). Per the germline V gene, CDR1 is SGHVS and CDR2 is FQNEAQ. The V end was cut by 2 bases, the J end by 1 base, with 11 bases between. The CDR3 runs to 15 residues.

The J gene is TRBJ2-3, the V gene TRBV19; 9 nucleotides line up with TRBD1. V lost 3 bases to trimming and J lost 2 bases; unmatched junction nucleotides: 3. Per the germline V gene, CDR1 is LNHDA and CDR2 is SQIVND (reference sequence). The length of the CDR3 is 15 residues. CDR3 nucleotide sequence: TGTGCCAGTAGTATTGGGACAGGGACCACAGATACGCAGTATTTT. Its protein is CASSIGTGTTDTQYF.

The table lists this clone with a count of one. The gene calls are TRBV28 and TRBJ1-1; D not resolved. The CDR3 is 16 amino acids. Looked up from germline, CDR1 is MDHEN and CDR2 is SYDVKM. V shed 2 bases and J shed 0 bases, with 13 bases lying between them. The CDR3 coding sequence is TGTGCCAGCAGTTTACCTCAGGACGCAATGAACACTGAAGCTTTCTTT. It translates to CASSLPQDAMNTEAFF. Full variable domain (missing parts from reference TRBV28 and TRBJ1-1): DVKVTQSSRYLVKRTGEKVFLECVQDMDHENMFWYRQDPGLGLRLIYFSYDVKMKEKGDIPEGYSVSREKKERFSLILESASTNQTSMYLCASSLPQDAMNTEAFFGQGTRLTVV.

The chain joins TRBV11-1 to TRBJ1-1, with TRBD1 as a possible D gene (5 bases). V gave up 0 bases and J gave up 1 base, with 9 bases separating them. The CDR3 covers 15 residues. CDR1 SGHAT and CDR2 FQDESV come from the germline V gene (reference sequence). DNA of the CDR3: TGTGCCAGCAGCTTAGCTCGGGGCTGGAACACTGAAGCTTTCTTT. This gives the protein CASSLARGWNTEAFF.